Described below is a single T cell receptor (beta chain) sequence and its context. The data originate from a study of blood T cell repertoires in COVID-19. On the study more broadly: Sites in the United States, Italy and Spain provided acute and convalescent COVID-19 samples. T cells, B-cell-depleted T cells, or PBMCs supplied cDNA or gDNA.

V gave up 2 bases and J gave up 4 bases; unmatched junction bases: 17. CDR1 SGDLS and CDR2 YYNGEE come from the germline V gene. The CDR3 length is 21 residues. Original analysis: Reference gene primer amplification yielded estimated nucleated cell counts. This table comes from immunoSEQ multiplex PCR, and its TCRdb copy is limited to in-frame clones, with some not included. The V and J calls and clone size come from that table; D and trimming were worked out from the DNA. The sample lists around 200,000 clones; 70% to 90% were seen once. The V call is TRBV9, the J call TRBJ2-1; TRBD2 agrees at 14 bases. This receptor was identified in a woman aged 80 or over in a cohort sampled during active or convalescent COVID-19. Sequenced material: peripheral blood. This CDR3 is CASSVRLAGGAGVPLYNEQFF. The DNA for the CDR3 is TGTGCCAGCAGCGTCCGACTAGCGGGAGGGGCCGGGGTCCCTCTATACAATGAGCAGTTCTTC.